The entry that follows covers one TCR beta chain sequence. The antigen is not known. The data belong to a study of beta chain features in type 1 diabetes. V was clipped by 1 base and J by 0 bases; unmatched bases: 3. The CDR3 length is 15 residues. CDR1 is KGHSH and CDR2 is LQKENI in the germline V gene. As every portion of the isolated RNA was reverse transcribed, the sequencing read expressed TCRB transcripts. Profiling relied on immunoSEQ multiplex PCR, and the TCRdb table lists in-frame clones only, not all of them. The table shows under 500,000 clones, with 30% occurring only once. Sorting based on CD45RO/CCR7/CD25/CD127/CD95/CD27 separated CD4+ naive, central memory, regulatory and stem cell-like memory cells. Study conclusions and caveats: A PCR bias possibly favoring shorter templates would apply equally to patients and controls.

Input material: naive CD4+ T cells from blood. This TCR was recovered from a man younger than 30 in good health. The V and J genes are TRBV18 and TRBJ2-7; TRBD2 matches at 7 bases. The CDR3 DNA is TGTGCCAGCTCACCACGGCCTAGCGGCTCCTACGAGCAGTACTTC. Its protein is CASSPRPSGSYEQYF.